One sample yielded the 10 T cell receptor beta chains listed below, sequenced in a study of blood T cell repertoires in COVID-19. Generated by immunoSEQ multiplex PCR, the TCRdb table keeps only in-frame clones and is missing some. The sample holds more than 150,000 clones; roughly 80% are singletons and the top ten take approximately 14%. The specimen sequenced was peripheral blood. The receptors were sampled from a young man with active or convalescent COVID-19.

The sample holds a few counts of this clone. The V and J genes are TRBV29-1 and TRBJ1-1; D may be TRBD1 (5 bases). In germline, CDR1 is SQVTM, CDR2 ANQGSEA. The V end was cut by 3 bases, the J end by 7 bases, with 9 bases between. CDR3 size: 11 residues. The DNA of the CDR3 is TGCAGCGTTGAGGCGGACAATGAAGCTTTCTTT. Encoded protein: CSVEADNEAFF.

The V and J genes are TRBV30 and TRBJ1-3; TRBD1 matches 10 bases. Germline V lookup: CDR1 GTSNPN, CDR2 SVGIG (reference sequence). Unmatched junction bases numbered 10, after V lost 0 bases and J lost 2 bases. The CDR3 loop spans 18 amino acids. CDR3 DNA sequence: TGTGCCTGGAGTGTCGGGCGTATTGGGACAGGGGCTGGAAACACCATATATTTT. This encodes CAWSVGRIGTGAGNTIYF.

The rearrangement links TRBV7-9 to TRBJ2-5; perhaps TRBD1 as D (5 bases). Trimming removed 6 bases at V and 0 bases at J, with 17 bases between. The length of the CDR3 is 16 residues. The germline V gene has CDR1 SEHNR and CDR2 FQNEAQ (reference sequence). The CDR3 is CASSPPDIRYQETQYF. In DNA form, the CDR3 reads TGTGCCAGCAGTCCCCCGGACATCAGGTACCAAGAGACCCAGTACTTC.

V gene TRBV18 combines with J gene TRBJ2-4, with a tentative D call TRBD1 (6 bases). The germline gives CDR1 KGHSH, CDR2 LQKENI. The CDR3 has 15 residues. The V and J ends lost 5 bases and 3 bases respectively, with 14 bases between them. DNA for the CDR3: TGTGCCAGCTCATCCCCACAGGGCGTCAAAAACATTCAGTACTTC. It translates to CASSSPQGVKNIQYF.

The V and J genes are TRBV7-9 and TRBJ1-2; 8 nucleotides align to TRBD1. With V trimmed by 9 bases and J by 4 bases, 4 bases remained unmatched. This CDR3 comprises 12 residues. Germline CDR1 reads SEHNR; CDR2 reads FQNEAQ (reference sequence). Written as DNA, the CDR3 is TGTGCCAGTGAAGGGACAGGCTATGGCTACACCTTC. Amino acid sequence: CASEGTGYGYTF.

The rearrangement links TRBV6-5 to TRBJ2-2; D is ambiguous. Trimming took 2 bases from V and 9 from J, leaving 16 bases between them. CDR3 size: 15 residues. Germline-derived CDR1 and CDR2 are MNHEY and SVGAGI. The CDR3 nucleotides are TGTGCCAGCAGTTACGCGGCAGATACAACCCGGGAGCTGTTTTTT. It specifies CASSYAADTTRELFF.

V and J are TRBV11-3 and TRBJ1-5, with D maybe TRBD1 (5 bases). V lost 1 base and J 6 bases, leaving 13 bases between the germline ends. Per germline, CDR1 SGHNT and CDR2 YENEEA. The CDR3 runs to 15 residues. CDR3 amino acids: CASSLGSGGSQPQHF. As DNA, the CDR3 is TGTGCCAGCAGCTTAGGTTCCGGGGGAAGTCAGCCCCAGCATTTT.

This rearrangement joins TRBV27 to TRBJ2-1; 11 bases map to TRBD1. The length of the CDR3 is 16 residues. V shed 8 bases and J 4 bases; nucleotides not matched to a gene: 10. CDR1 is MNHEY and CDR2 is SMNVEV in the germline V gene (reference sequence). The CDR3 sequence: CASGGQGTGGYNEQFF. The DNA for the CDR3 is TGTGCCAGCGGGGGGCAGGGGACAGGGGGTTACAATGAGCAGTTCTTC.

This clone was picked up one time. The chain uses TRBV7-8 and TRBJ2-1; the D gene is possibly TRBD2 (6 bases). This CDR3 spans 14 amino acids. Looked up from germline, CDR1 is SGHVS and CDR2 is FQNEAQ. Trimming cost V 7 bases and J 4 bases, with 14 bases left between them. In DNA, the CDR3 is TGTGCCAGCACCTCCATAGCGGTTTACAATGAGCAGTTCTTC. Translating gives CASTSIAVYNEQFF.

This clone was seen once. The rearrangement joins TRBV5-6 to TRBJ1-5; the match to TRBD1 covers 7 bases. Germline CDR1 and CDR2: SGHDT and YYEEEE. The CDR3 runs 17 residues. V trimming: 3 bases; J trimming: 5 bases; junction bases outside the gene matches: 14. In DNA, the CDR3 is TGTGCCAGCAGCTATTCGGTTGGGACAGCGGCATATCAGCCCCAGCATTTT. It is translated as CASSYSVGTAAYQPQHF.